This T cell receptor (beta chain) came from a study of chemoradiotherapy in HPV16-positive cancers. Study-wide results and limits: Candidate HPV-specific clones and E7-related TCR motifs grew in tumor during treatment. Better recurrence-free survival went with HPV-responsive T-cell expansion in HPV16-positive patients.

The repertoire was sequenced with immunoSEQ multiplex PCR; TCRdb's copy has only in-frame clones and lacks some. The sample includes around 40,000 clones, under 80% of them seen just once. Worth noting for this clone: What it recognizes is unknown.

Repertoires were sampled repeatedly during chemoradiotherapy. Germline lookup yields CDR1 WNHNN and CDR2 SYGVQD (reference sequence). V was clipped by 6 bases and J by 4 bases, with 15 bases between them. This CDR3 region has 14 residues. The input for sequencing was blood, taken from a patient who underwent chemoradiotherapy. This sequence joins TRBV10-1 and TRBJ1-2, with D tentatively TRBD1 (6 bases). The TCR originated in a human donor with HPV-associated anogenital cancer. The CDR3 DNA sequence: TGCGCCAGCAGAGCTGGACAGAAGTTCTATGGCTACACCTTC. It specifies CASRAGQKFYGYTF.